This T cell receptor beta chain was profiled in a study of stem cell transplantation in POMP-related autoinflammatory disease (dated by TCRdb to the early 2020s). Background for the entire study: The study hypothesis was that defective thymoproteasomes impair MHC class I-dependent CD8+ T-cell differentiation and positive selection, which skews the TRB repertoire. The effect of POMP deficiency on T-cell receptor beta repertoire diversity and CDR3 characteristics was assessed using high-throughput TRB sequencing. After transplant, DNA chimerism analysis showed 100% donor engraftment of neutrophils and platelets through one year. Prior to transplant, the patients had CD4+ naive T-cell skewing, low CD8+ T-cell proportions, and decreased T-cell cytokine secretion.

What the time point label conveys for this sample: after hematopoietic stem cell transplant. PRAID was a condition in which autoinflammation came alongside prominent immunodeficiency. Before TRB sequencing, T-cell subsets (conventional T cells, CD8+ T cells, regulatory T cells, T follicular helper cells) were sorted. The CDR3 contains 11 residues, cysteine and phenylalanine counted. Here the CDR3 DNA is all that survives: 33 bases in frame from base 1. V drops 1 base and J drops 5 bases, leaving 0 bases in between. This clone was seen more than once but under ten times. Its antigen is unknown. Per-nucleotide qualities are absent, and no much larger clonotype sits a single base away. What the study reported, not specific to this receptor: PRAID patients trended toward lower TRB diversity and higher clonality across all analyzed T-cell subsets. The number of unique TRB V-J gene pairings was restricted in PRAID patients. In PRAID patients, the trend toward increased clonality and lower diversity reached statistical significance only for regulatory T cells.

Libraries were prepared through the immunoSEQ multiplex PCR assay. Per the source publication's procedure: Repertoire diversity was quantified with Shannon entropy, accounting for clonal size distribution. The Gini-Simpson index (Simpson_1-D) served as the measure of how unequally clonotypes were distributed. Not all clones reach the TCRdb copy of this immuneACCESS table, which keeps in-frame sequences only. Checked studies attribute under half of the gap to unresolved V genes and leave the rest unexplained. The V and J calls and clone size are taken from that table; D and trimming were inferred from the DNA. The sample has tens of thousands of clones on record, just over 90% of them singletons. The ten largest make up roughly 0.7% of the sample.

The specimen was CD4+ T cells from PBMCs, collected after stem cell transplantation. The chain joins TRBV12-3 or TRBV12-4 to TRBJ1-3; too little of a D gene remains to name it. This sequence originates from a human patient with POMP-related autoinflammation and immune dysregulation (PRAID). After a transplant, not all T cells may be the patient's own; some may come from the graft donor. The CDR3 region reads CASSLGNTIYF. At the DNA level, the sequence is TGTGCCAGCAGTTTAGGAAACACCATATATTTT.